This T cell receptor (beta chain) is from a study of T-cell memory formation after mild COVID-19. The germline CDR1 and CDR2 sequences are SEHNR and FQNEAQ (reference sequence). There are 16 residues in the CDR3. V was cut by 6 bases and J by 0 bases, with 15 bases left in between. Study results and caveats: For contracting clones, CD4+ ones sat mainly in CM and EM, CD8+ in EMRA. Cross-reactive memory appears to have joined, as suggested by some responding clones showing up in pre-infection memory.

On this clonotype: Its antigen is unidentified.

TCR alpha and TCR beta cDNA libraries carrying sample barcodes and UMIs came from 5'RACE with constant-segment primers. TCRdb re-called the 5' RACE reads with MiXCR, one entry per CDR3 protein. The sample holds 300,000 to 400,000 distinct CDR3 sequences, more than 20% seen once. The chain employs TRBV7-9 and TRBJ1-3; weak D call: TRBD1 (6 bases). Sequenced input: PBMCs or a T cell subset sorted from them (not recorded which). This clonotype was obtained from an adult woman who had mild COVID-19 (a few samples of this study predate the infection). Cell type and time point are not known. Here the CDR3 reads CASRLQGSPSGNTIYF. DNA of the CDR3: TGTGCCAGCAGGCTACAGGGATCCCCCTCTGGAAACACCATATATTTT. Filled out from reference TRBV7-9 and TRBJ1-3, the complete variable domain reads DTGVSQNPRHKITKRGQNVTFRCDPISEHNRLYWYRQTLGQGPEFLTYFQNEAQLEKSRLLSDRFSAERPKGSFSTLEIQRTEQGDSAMYLCASRLQGSPSGNTIYFGEGSWLTVV.